Below are 16 T cell receptor beta chains sequenced from a single sample in a study of vaccination effects on CD4 cells after COVID-19. No cognate antigen is known for these TCRs. Clones were read by immunoSEQ multiplex PCR, and TCRdb kept only the in-frame ones, dropping some. Of about 73,000 clones in the sample, 65% to 80% were seen once. Sequencing followed a ViraFEST assay step that expanded antigen-specific CD4+ T cells with viral peptide pools. Subsequent to 10 days of culture, CD4+ T cells were isolated. According to the study, vaccine recipients showed no prior SARS-CoV-2 infection and negative nucleocapsid antibodies. Specimen: CD4+ T cells from PBMCs cultured with HCoV-NL63 spike peptides, collected before COVID-19 vaccination. The receptors stem from a human donor who received a COVID-19 vaccine.

The chain carries TRBV11-2 and TRBJ1-1; D gene uncertain. The CDR3 contains 17 residues. Germline-derived CDR1 and CDR2 are SGHAT and FQNNGV. Trimming cost V 0 bases and J 1 base, with 15 bases left between them. The CDR3 spells CASSLDLSGRWNTEAFF. CDR3 coding DNA: TGTGCCAGCAGCTTAGATCTTTCCGGACGGTGGAACACTGAAGCTTTCTTT.

The genes are TRBV5-5 and TRBJ1-1; D call uncertain. The V and J ends lost 4 bases and 1 base respectively, with 11 bases between them. Germline V CDR1 and CDR2: SGHKS, YYEKEE (reference sequence). The CDR3 covers 14 residues. CDR3 DNA sequence: TGTGCCAGCAGCCCGACGACAACGAACACTGAAGCTTTCTTT. Protein: CASSPTTTNTEAFF.

The chain uses TRBV6-6 and TRBJ2-1; no firm D call. Germline-derived CDR1 and CDR2 are MNHNY and SVGAGI (reference sequence). Trimming stripped 3 bases from V and 14 bases from J, with 23 bases between. The CDR3 sequence is 15 residues long. The DNA of the CDR3 is TGTGCCAGCAGTTATTGGCTAAGAAGCTCCCCCCCAGAGTTCTTC. This encodes CASSYWLRSSPPEFF.

This chain connects TRBV3-1 (or the pseudogene TRBV3-2) to TRBJ2-2; no clear D gene. CDR1 LGHDT and CDR2 YNNKEL come from the germline V gene (reference sequence). The CDR3 runs 15 residues. The V gene lost 4 bases and the J gene lost 3 bases, with 12 bases spanning the gap. CDR3 DNA: TGTGCCAGCAGCCCCTTTGGCAGATACACCGGGGAGCTGTTTTTT. It yields the protein CASSPFGRYTGELFF.

The rearrangement uses TRBV4-3 and TRBJ2-5, with 7 nucleotides matching TRBD1. CDR1 and CDR2 (germline): LGHNA, YSLEER. The ends lost 4 bases at V and 5 bases at J; junction bases unmatched: 10. This CDR3 is 15 amino acids long. The CDR3 DNA reads as TGCGCCAGCAGCCCGATGACAGGGTATGGGGAGACCCAGTACTTC. Protein sequence: CASSPMTGYGETQYF.

The rearrangement joins TRBV7-2 to TRBJ1-1; TRBD1 is a possible D gene (6 bases). V was trimmed by 5 bases and J by 4 bases, leaving 17 bases between them. Germline loops: CDR1 SGHTA, CDR2 FQGNSA. CDR3 size: 15 residues. The CDR3 DNA is TGTGCCAGCAGCACAAGACAGGCCAGCGGCACTGAAGCTTTCTTT. It yields the protein CASSTRQASGTEAFF.

This clone was detected a few times. V usage is TRBV7-2 and J usage is TRBJ1-1; D gene uncertain. The CDR3 spans 13 residues. V gave up 4 bases and J gave up 0 bases, with 6 bases separating them. From germline, CDR1 is SGHTA and CDR2 FQGNSA. Written as DNA, the CDR3 is TGTGCCAGCAGCTCCTATCTGAACACTGAAGCTTTCTTT. It specifies CASSSYLNTEAFF.

V gene TRBV15 combines with J gene TRBJ2-1, with D possibly being TRBD1 or TRBD2 (6 bases each). There are 15 residues in the CDR3. V gave up 6 bases and J gave up 0 bases, with 12 bases separating them. The germline CDR1 and CDR2 sequences are LNHNV and YYDKDF (reference sequence). The CDR3 nucleotides read TGTGCCACCAGGAGGGGGGCAAGCTCCTACAATGAGCAGTTCTTC. This gives the protein CATRRGASSYNEQFF.

This chain links TRBV14 with TRBJ1-6; D remains unclear. CDR1 and CDR2 from the germline V gene are SGHDN and FVKESK. V gave up 4 bases and J gave up 8 bases, with 12 bases separating them. The CDR3 runs 14 residues. The CDR3 DNA sequence: TGTGCCAGCAGCCGGAGAGGGTCTTATTCACCCCTCCACTTT. Its protein is CASSRRGSYSPLHF. The full variable domain, its missing parts supplied by reference TRBV14 and TRBJ1-6, is EAGVTQFPSHSVIEKGQTVTLRCDPISGHDNLYWYRRVMGKEIKFLLHFVKESKQDESGMPNNRFLAERTGGTYSTLKVQPAELEDSGVYFCASSRRGSYSPLHFGNGTRLTVT.

Here the CDR3 reads CASSATLNTEAFF. In nucleotides, the CDR3 is TGTGCCAGCAGCGCCACATTGAACACTGAAGCTTTCTTT. This chain connects TRBV6-4 to TRBJ1-1; D unclear. V lost 6 bases, J lost 0 bases, and 8 bases lay in between. From germline, CDR1 is MRHNA and CDR2 SNTAGT. There are 13 residues in the CDR3.

This clone was observed once. V gene TRBV6-1 combines with J gene TRBJ2-2; D possibly corresponds to TRBD2 (5 bases). Between the trimmed V and J ends, which lost 2 bases and 2 bases, there was a span of 12 bases. The CDR3 loop spans 16 amino acids. Germline V lookup: CDR1 MNHNS, CDR2 SASEGT. CDR3 sequence reads: CASSEQSRGNTGELFF. CDR3 nucleotides: TGTGCCAGCAGTGAACAATCACGGGGTAACACCGGGGAGCTGTTTTTT.

The chain joins TRBV6-1 to TRBJ2-7; D gene ambiguous. Germline lookup yields CDR1 MNHNS and CDR2 SASEGT. The CDR3 runs 13 residues. Trimming removed 0 bases at V and 4 bases at J, with 7 bases between. The CDR3 DNA reads TGTGCCAGCAGTGAAGCGAGTTTTTACGAGCAGTACGTC. It yields the protein CASSEASFYEQYV.

The V and J genes are TRBV7-9 and TRBJ1-3, with 8 bases matching TRBD1. The CDR3 loop spans 14 amino acids. CDR1 and CDR2 (germline): SEHNR, FQNEAQ (reference sequence). The V gene end was trimmed by 5 bases and the J gene end by 3 bases; junction bases not matched to a gene: 3. CDR3 nucleotide sequence: TGTGCCAGCAGCGCGACAGGGGATGGAAACACCATATATTTT. This sequence encodes CASSATGDGNTIYF.

The J gene is TRBJ2-2, the V gene TRBV7-6; 7 bases line up with TRBD1. V lost 1 base and J lost 1; bases outside the gene matches: 9. Germline loops: CDR1 SGHVS, CDR2 FNYEAQ. This CDR3 is 18 amino acids long. For the CDR3, the DNA is TGTGCCAGCAGCTTAGTTCTCCAGGACAGGCTGAACACCGGGGAGCTGTTTTTT. It codes for CASSLVLQDRLNTGELFF.

The rearrangement uses TRBV12-3 or TRBV12-4 and TRBJ2-3, with D possibly matching TRBD2 (6 bases). The CDR3 contains 12 residues. V lost 10 bases and J lost 6, with 14 bases in between. The chain's CDR3 is CATASRGDTQYF. The CDR3 region has the DNA TGTGCCACCGCTTCTCGGGGGGATACGCAGTATTTT.

The CDR3 here is CASSSLRWTRQTNSETQYF. CDR3 DNA sequence: TGTGCCAGCAGCTCCCTCCGTTGGACTAGACAAACCAATTCAGAGACCCAGTACTTC. The chain uses TRBV7-9 and TRBJ2-5; 7 bases agree with TRBD2. J lost 4 bases, V lost 4 bases, and 21 bases had no gene match. Germline V lookup: CDR1 SEHNR, CDR2 FQNEAQ (reference sequence). The CDR3 is 19 residues long. Looking up the rest from reference TRBV7-9 and TRBJ2-5 gives the full variable domain: DTGVSQNPRHKITKRGQNVTFRCDPISEHNRLYWYRQTLGQGPEFLTYFQNEAQLEKSRLLSDRFSAERPKGSFSTLEIQRTEQGDSAMYLCASSSLRWTRQTNSETQYFGPGTRLLVL.